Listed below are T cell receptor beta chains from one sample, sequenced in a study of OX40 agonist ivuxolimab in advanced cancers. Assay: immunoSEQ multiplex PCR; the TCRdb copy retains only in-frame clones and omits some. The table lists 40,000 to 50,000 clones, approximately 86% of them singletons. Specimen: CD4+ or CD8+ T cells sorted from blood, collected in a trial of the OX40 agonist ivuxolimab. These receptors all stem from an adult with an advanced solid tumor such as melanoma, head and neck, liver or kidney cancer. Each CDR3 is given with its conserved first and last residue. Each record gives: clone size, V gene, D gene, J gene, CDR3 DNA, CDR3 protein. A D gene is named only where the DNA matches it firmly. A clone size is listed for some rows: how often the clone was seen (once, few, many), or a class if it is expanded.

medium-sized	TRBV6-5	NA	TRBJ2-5	TGTGCCAGCATGGAGGGCGGGATAGAAGAGACCCAGTACTTC	CASMEGGIEETQYF
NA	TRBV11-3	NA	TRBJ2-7	TGTGCCAGCAGCTTAGCTAACACCTACGAGCAGTACTTC	CASSLANTYEQYF
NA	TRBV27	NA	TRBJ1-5	TGTGCCAGCAGACCTACAGGGACGGTTCAGCCCCAGCATTTT	CASRPTGTVQPQHF
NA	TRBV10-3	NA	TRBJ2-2	TGTGCCATCAGACAGGTAGCAGGGAGCACCGGGGAGCTGTTTTTT	CAIRQVAGSTGELFF
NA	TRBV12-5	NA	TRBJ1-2	TGTGCTAGTGGTTTGGTACTGGAAACCCAAGGGGCGAGGTATGGCTACACCTTC	CASGLVLETQGARYGYTF
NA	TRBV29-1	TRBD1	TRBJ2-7	TGCAGCGTAGAGCAACCGGGACAGCACTCCTACGAGCAGTACTTC	CSVEQPGQHSYEQYF
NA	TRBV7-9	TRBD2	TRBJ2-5	TGTGCCAGCAGCTTAGGAGCGGGGCACAGTAGGGAGACCCAGTACTTC	CASSLGAGHSRETQYF
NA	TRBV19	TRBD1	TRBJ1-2	TGTGCCAGTAGTCCAAACCTTGACAGGGTGCTCTATGGCTACACCTTC	CASSPNLDRVLYGYTF
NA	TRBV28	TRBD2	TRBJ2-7	TGTGCCAGCATGACTAGCGGCCCCTACGAGCAGTACTTC	CASMTSGPYEQYF
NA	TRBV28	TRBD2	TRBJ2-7	TGTGCCAGCAGTGTAACTAGCGGGCGCTTTGACGAGCAGTACTTC	CASSVTSGRFDEQYF
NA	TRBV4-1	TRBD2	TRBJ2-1	TGCGCCAGCAGCCAAGATCGATTAGCGGGAGTAAATGAGCAGTTCTTC	CASSQDRLAGVNEQFF
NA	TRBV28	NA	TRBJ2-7	TGTGCCAGCAGTGGAGGGTTTCTCTACGAGCAGTACTTC	CASSGGFLYEQYF
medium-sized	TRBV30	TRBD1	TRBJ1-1	TGTGCCTGGCGTACCGGGACAGGGAGAACTGAAGCTTTCTTT	CAWRTGTGRTEAFF
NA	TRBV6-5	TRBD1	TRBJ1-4	TGTGCCAGCAGTGAAGGGGGCTATGAAAAACTGTTTTTT	CASSEGGYEKLFF
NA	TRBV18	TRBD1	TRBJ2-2	TGTGCCAGCTCGGACAGGGCTTCGTGGGAGCTGTTTTTT	CASSDRASWELFF
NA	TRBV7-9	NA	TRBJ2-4	TGTGCCAGCAGCCGGGACGCTTTAGCCAAAAACATTCAGTACTTC	CASSRDALAKNIQYF
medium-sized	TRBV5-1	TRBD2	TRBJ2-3	TGCGCCAGCAGATTCGCGGGAGAGGGACTCTACACAGATACGCAGTATTTT	CASRFAGEGLYTDTQYF
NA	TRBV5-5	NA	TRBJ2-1	TGTGCCAGCTGTCAACACCCCAATCCGGACAATGAGCAGTTCTTC	CASCQHPNPDNEQFF